The entry below gives a single T cell receptor beta chain sequence along with its context. Antigen unknown. The data are from a study of cytomegalovirus exposure and HLA in healthy donors. Regarding the study as a whole: In an earlier analysis, productive rearrangement rates for most beta V segments clustered near 87% or 30%.

This CDR3 is 16 amino acids long. The junction had 12 bases not matched to a gene; V was cut back by 7 bases and J by 3 bases. The V gene's germline CDR1 is MNHEY and CDR2 SMNVEV (reference sequence). Vbeta (60) and Jbeta (13) primers were used in the PCR. Sequencing was performed with immunoSEQ multiplex PCR; in TCRdb, only in-frame clones are kept and a portion is missing. The sample includes under 300,000 clones, around 86% of them seen just once. The chain uses TRBV27 and TRBJ2-1; 7 nucleotides line up with TRBD2. The sequencing input was PBMCs. This TCR came from a man between 40 and 49 years old in good health and CMV-seropositive. CDR3 nucleotides: TGTGCCAGCACCCTGGGGAGGGACTCCTTCTACAATGAGCAGTTCTTC. It encodes CASTLGRDSFYNEQFF.